These T cell receptor beta chains were read from a single sample in a study of T cells in Graves' hyperthyroidism and ophthalmopathy. MiXCR, applied by TCRdb to the multiplex PCR reads, yields one record per CDR3 protein. The profile covers some 570,000 distinct CDR3 sequences, with approximately 14% appearing a single time and less than 9% taken by the ten largest. Sequencing input: blood. The source of these receptors is a woman between 18 and 29 years old with Graves' ophthalmopathy. Each CDR3 is given with its conserved first and last residue. A D gene is named only where the DNA matches it firmly. A row's size may be missing; if present it is once, few, many or a size class.

>TRBJ1-1|many|TRBD1|TRBV27
CASRTTGLFMNTEAFF
TGTGCCAGCAGGACGACAGGGCTCTTCATGAACACTGAAGCTTTCTTT
>TRBJ2-1|many|NA|TRBV7-9
CASSLDSPAPQEQFF
TGTGCCAGCAGCTTAGATTCCCCCGCCCCCCAAGAGCAGTTCTTC
>TRBJ2-3|NA|NA|TRBV29-1
CSVGMGMGTPTDTQYF
TGCAGCGTAGGCATGGGAATGGGTACCCCCACAGATACGCAGTATTTT
>TRBJ2-7|many|NA|TRBV7-2
CASSPPIVPAEWHEQYF
TGTGCCAGCAGCCCACCTATCGTTCCAGCAGAGTGGCACGAGCAGTACTTC
>TRBJ2-5|many|TRBD1|TRBV29-1
CSVEPDRVGETQYF
TGCAGCGTTGAACCAGACAGGGTGGGAGAGACCCAGTACTTC
>TRBJ2-6|few|NA|TRBV19
CASSNPDTLIGFGANVLTF
TGTGCCAGTAGTAACCCGGACACCTTGATCGGCTTTGGGGCCAACGTCCTGACTTTC
>TRBJ2-1|many|NA|TRBV7-6
CASSSVPDLYNEQFF
TGTGCCAGCAGCTCCGTCCCGGACCTCTACAATGAGCAGTTCTTC
>TRBJ2-1|NA|TRBD1|TRBV9
CASSGRAKTGGFLEQFF
TGTGCCAGCAGCGGGAGGGCGAAGACAGGGGGGTTTCTTGAGCAGTTCTTC
>TRBJ2-5|few|NA|TRBV29-1
CSVDTPSRLGWAKTQYF
TGCAGCGTTGACACTCCTTCTCGACTCGGGTGGGCGAAGACCCAGTACTTC
>TRBJ2-1|many|NA|TRBV18
CASSPTRSAYNEQFF
TGTGCCAGCTCACCAACTCGTAGTGCCTACAATGAGCAGTTCTTC
>TRBJ1-1|NA|NA|TRBV5-4
CASSLESRDTEAFF
TGTGCCAGCAGCTTGGAATCCCGAGACACTGAAGCTTTCTTT
>TRBJ1-2|many|NA|TRBV5-5
CASSFLDRYGYTF
TGTGCCAGCAGTTTCCTGGACCGGTATGGCTACACCTTC
>TRBJ2-1|NA|TRBD1|TRBV27
CASRDRGLQFF
TGTGCCAGCCGCGACAGGGGGTTACAGTTCTTC
>TRBJ2-7|many|TRBD2|TRBV10-3
CAISESETSDYEQYF
TGTGCCATCAGTGAGTCTGAGACTAGCGATTACGAGCAGTACTTC
>TRBJ2-7|many|NA|TRBV11-2
CASSPGMPYEQYF
TGTGCCAGCAGCCCAGGGATGCCCTACGAGCAGTACTTC
>TRBJ1-2|few|TRBD1|TRBV29-1
CSVVGQGNYGYTF
TGCAGCGTCGTCGGACAGGGGAACTATGGCTACACCTTC
>TRBJ2-1|many|NA|TRBV20-1
CSARPISSSYNEQFF
TGCAGTGCTAGGCCGATTTCTAGCTCCTACAATGAGCAGTTCTTC
>TRBJ2-7|many|TRBD1|TRBV7-8
CASSLGPGGEQYF
TGTGCCAGCAGCTTAGGGCCAGGGGGCGAGCAGTACTTC
>TRBJ2-7|NA|TRBD2|TRBV3-1
CASSQDQLGTNSYEQYF
TGTGCCAGCAGCCAAGATCAATTAGGGACTAACTCCTACGAGCAGTACTTC
>TRBJ1-2|few|NA|TRBV18
CASSRDPSGYTF
TGTGCCAGCTCCAGGGACCCTTCTGGCTACACCTTC
>TRBJ1-2|many|NA|TRBV20-1
CSARSRSVGYTF
TGCAGTGCTAGAAGTAGGAGCGTTGGCTACACCTTC
>TRBJ2-3|many|NA|TRBV20-1
CSARTTRRTDTQYF
TGCAGTGCTAGAACGACCAGGCGCACAGATACGCAGTATTTT
>TRBJ2-3|many|NA|TRBV24-1
CATSDSGGGSVADTQYF
TGTGCCACCAGTGATTCAGGGGGGGGATCTGTTGCAGATACGCAGTATTTT
>TRBJ2-1|many|TRBD1|TRBV2
CASTGQVNYNEQFF
TGTGCCAGCACCGGACAGGTGAACTACAATGAGCAGTTCTTC
>TRBJ2-1|few|TRBD2|TRBV19
CASSIRFLAGGPDSYNEQFF
TGTGCCAGTAGTATAAGGTTTCTAGCGGGAGGGCCGGATTCCTACAATGAGCAGTTCTTC
>TRBJ1-1|many|TRBD1|TRBV5-5
CASSLNRQGQTEAFF
TGTGCCAGCAGCTTAAACCGACAGGGTCAGACTGAAGCTTTCTTT
>TRBJ1-1|many|NA|TRBV5-1
CASSLGDSLFTEAFF
TGCGCCAGCAGCTTGGGCGATTCTCTGTTCACTGAAGCTTTCTTT
>TRBJ1-5|NA|NA|TRBV2
CASSEWQGLIQPQHF
TGTGCCAGCAGTGAATGGCAGGGGTTGATCCAGCCCCAGCATTTT
>TRBJ2-7|many|NA|TRBV7-2
CASSLGPTGRSYEQYF
TGTGCCAGCAGCTTAGGGCCCACAGGCCGCTCCTACGAGCAGTACTTC
>TRBJ2-1|once|TRBD2|TRBV20-1
CSAWGGMRTSIYNEQFF
TGCAGTGCCTGGGGGGGAATGAGGACTAGTATCTACAATGAGCAGTTCTTC
>TRBJ2-5|NA|TRBD2|TRBV6-2/TRBV6-3
CASQRGGRRETQHF
TGTGCCAGTCAGCGGGGGGGTCGGCGAGAGACCCAGCACTTC
>TRBJ2-1|many|NA|TRBV6-2/TRBV6-3
CASSYMAWAYNEQFF
TGTGCCAGCAGTTATATGGCTTGGGCCTACAATGAGCAGTTCTTC
>TRBJ1-2|few|NA|TRBV28
CASSDTGPHTF
TGTGCCAGCAGTGATACAGGACCTCACACCTTC
>TRBJ2-5|few|NA|TRBV9
CASGSSGETQYF
TGTGCCAGCGGGAGTTCAGGAGAGACCCAGTACTTC
>TRBJ1-5|many|NA|TRBV20-1
CSARTPDQPQHF
TGCAGTGCTAGAACCCCGGATCAGCCCCAGCATTTT
>TRBJ1-3|NA|NA|TRBV14
CASSQNRNSGNTIYF
TGTGCCAGCAGCCAAAACAGGAACTCTGGAAACACCATATATTTT
>TRBJ1-1|many|TRBD1|TRBV6-5
CASSYSGTAEAFF
TGTGCCAGCAGTTACTCCGGGACAGCTGAAGCTTTCTTT
>TRBJ1-4|few|NA|TRBV27
CASSYTFRTENEKLFF
TGTGCCAGCAGTTACACCTTCAGGACAGAGAATGAAAAACTGTTTTTT
>TRBJ2-1|many|NA|TRBV5-1
CASSLDGGPFF
TGCGCCAGCAGCTTGGATGGCGGCCCGTTCTTC
>TRBJ2-2|NA|NA|TRBV7-2
CASSPTREQSGELFF
TGTGCCAGCAGCCCCACTAGGGAGCAATCCGGGGAGCTGTTTTTT
>TRBJ2-5|NA|TRBD1|TRBV7-9
CASSTRTGGETQYF
TGTGCCAGCAGCACCCGGACAGGGGGAGAGACCCAGTACTTC
>TRBJ1-5|few|NA|TRBV27
CASRRGSQPQHF
TGTGCCAGCAGGAGGGGGAGTCAGCCCCAGCATTTT
>TRBJ2-5|few|NA|TRBV24-1
CATSDFSETQYF
TGTGCCACCAGTGATTTTTCCGAGACCCAGTACTTC
>TRBJ2-5|many|TRBD2|TRBV7-6
CASSLGTSGREQETQYF
TGTGCCAGCAGCTTAGGGACTAGCGGGAGAGAACAAGAGACCCAGTACTTC
>TRBJ1-3|NA|NA|TRBV20-1
CSARDPGRLSGNTIYF
TGCAGTGCTAGAGACCCCGGACGGCTCTCTGGAAACACCATATATTTT
>TRBJ1-1|many|NA|TRBV6-1
CASIARWTSRGTEAFF
TGTGCCAGCATCGCAAGATGGACGTCCCGGGGCACTGAAGCTTTCTTT
>TRBJ1-1|many|NA|TRBV20-1
CSASDPGTMNTEAFF
TGCAGTGCTAGCGATCCTGGGACGATGAACACTGAAGCTTTCTTT
>TRBJ2-7|NA|NA|TRBV19
CASSSGIEQYF
TGTGCCAGTAGTTCAGGAATCGAGCAGTACTTC
>TRBJ2-3|few|TRBD1|TRBV5-1
CASSPDRASTDTQYF
TGCGCCAGCAGCCCGGACAGGGCAAGCACAGATACGCAGTATTTT
>TRBJ2-7|many|NA|TRBV6-6
CASSYSGAYEQYF
TGTGCCAGCAGTTACTCGGGGGCCTACGAGCAGTACTTC
>TRBJ2-7|NA|TRBD2|TRBV4-3
CASSQRRLASPYEQYF
TGCGCCAGCAGCCAACGGAGACTAGCGAGCCCCTACGAGCAGTACTTC
>TRBJ1-6|NA|NA|TRBV7-9
CASSPDRTNSPLHF
TGTGCCAGCAGCCCCGACAGGACTAATTCACCCCTCCACTTT
>TRBJ1-5|NA|NA|TRBV14
CASSPTSGAQHF
TGTGCCAGCAGCCCCACTAGTGGGGCCCAGCATTTT
>TRBJ2-1|many|NA|TRBV7-2
CASSLDLSKGIYNEQFF
TGTGCCAGCAGCTTAGACCTCTCTAAGGGGATTTACAATGAGCAGTTCTTC
>TRBJ1-6|many|TRBD1|TRBV7-2
CASSLGTGGRNSPLHF
TGTGCCAGCAGCCTCGGGACAGGGGGTAGGAATTCACCCCTCCACTTT
>TRBJ2-5|many|TRBD2|TRBV7-2
CASSRLAGAHGETQYF
TGTGCCAGCAGCAGACTAGCGGGAGCCCACGGAGAGACCCAGTACTTC
>TRBJ2-7|NA|TRBD1|TRBV6-8
CASSSGWTGSYEQYF
TGTGCCAGCAGTTCCGGATGGACAGGGTCCTACGAGCAGTACTTC
>TRBJ1-1|many|NA|TRBV5-6
CASSLAEGLNTEAFF
TGTGCCAGCAGCCTCGCAGAAGGATTGAACACTGAAGCTTTCTTT
>TRBJ2-5|NA|TRBD2|TRBV27
CASSLQGGPETQYF
TGTGCCAGCAGTTTACAGGGAGGGCCGGAGACCCAGTACTTC